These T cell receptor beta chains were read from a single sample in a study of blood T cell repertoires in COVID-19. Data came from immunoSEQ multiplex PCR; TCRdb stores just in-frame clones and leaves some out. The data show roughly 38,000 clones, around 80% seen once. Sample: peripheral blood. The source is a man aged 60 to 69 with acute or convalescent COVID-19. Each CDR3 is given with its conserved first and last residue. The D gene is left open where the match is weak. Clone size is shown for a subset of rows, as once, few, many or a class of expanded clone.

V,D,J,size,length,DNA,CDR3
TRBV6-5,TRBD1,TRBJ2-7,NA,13,TGTGCCAGCAGCTGGGACAGTTCCTACGAGCAGTACTTC,CASSWDSSYEQYF
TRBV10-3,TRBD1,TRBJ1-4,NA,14,TGTGCCATCAGTGAGGGGGGACAGCCGGAAAAACTGTTTTTT,CAISEGGQPEKLFF
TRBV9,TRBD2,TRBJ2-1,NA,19,TGTGCCAGCAGCGCCGGTGGGCTAGCGGGAGGCCAGGGTGTAGGTGAGCAGTTCTTC,CASSAGGLAGGQGVGEQFF
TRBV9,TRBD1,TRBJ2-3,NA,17,TGTGCCAGCAGCGCCTATAGGGGACAGCATTTCTCAGATACGCAGTATTTT,CASSAYRGQHFSDTQYF
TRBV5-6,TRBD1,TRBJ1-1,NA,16,TGTGCCAGCAGCTTGTCCGGGACAGGGGGCGGCACTGAAGCTTTCTTT,CASSLSGTGGGTEAFF
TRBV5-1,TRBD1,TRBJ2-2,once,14,TGCGCCAGCAGGTCGACAGGGGCCCCCGGGGAGCTGTTTTTT,CASRSTGAPGELFF
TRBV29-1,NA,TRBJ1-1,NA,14,TGCAGCGTTGCAACAGGGACATTGAACACTGAAGCTTTCTTT,CSVATGTLNTEAFF
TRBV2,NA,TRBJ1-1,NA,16,TGTGCCAGCAGTGATCTAGGTGGCAGGGTGAACACTGAAGCTTTCTTT,CASSDLGGRVNTEAFF
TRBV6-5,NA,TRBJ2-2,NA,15,TGTGCCAGCAGTTACGGAGGAAAGGGTGGCGGGGAGCTGTTTTTT,CASSYGGKGGGELFF
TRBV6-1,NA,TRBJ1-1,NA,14,TGTGCCAGCAGTGAGAACGGAGGGGTAACTGAAGCTTTCTTT,CASSENGGVTEAFF
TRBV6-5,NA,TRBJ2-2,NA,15,TGTGCCAGCAGGCTCACACAGGGGAACACCGGGGAGCTGTTTTTT,CASRLTQGNTGELFF
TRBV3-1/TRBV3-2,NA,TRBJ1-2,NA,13,TGTGCCAGCAGCCTACAGGTTTCCTATGGCTACACCTTC,CASSLQVSYGYTF
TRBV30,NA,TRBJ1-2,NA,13,TGTGCCTGGAGTGTGGGAGCAATTTTCGGCTACACCTTC,CAWSVGAIFGYTF
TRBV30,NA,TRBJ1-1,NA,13,TGTGCCTGGAGAGAGGGACTTAACACTGAAGCTTTCTTT,CAWREGLNTEAFF
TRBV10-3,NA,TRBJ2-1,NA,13,TGTGCCATCAGTGGGGGACTCCTCAATGAGCAGTTCTTC,CAISGGLLNEQFF
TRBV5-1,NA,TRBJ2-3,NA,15,TGCGCCAGCAGCCTCGGACTAATCATCACAGATACGCAGTATTTT,CASSLGLIITDTQYF
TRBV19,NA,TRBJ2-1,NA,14,TGTGCCAGTAGTATAGCCAGGGGAGCCAATGAGCAGTTCTTC,CASSIARGANEQFF
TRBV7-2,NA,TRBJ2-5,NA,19,TGTGCCAGCAGCTTAGTGGCCGCGCGCAGAGCGGGTATCCAAGAGACCCAGTACTTC,CASSLVAARRAGIQETQYF
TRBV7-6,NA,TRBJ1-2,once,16,TGTGCCAGCAGCTTAGACCAGAAAAATATAAGCTATGGCTACACCTTC,CASSLDQKNISYGYTF
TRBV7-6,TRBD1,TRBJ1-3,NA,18,TGTGCCAGCAGCTTAGTGCGGGCCGGGACAGGGACTGGAAACACCATATATTTT,CASSLVRAGTGTGNTIYF
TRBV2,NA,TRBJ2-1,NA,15,TGTGCCAGCAGTGTGTGGCCCCAGAAGGGGAATGAGCAGTTCTTC,CASSVWPQKGNEQFF
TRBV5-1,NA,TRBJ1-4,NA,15,TGCGCCAGCAGCGTAATAACAGGGAGAGGTGAAAAACTGTTTTTT,CASSVITGRGEKLFF
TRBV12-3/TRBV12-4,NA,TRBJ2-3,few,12,TGTGCCAGCAGTTCTAGCACAGATACGCAGTATTTT,CASSSSTDTQYF
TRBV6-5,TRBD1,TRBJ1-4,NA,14,TGTGCCAGCCTCAAGGACAGGGTTTCGGAAAAACTGTTTTTT,CASLKDRVSEKLFF
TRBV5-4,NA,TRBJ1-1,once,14,TGTGCCAGCAGCTCCCAGGGGATCAACACTGAAGCTTTCTTT,CASSSQGINTEAFF
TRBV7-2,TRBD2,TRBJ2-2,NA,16,TGTGCCAGCAGCTTACTAGGACTAGGGAGCACCGGGGAGCTGTTTTTT,CASSLLGLGSTGELFF
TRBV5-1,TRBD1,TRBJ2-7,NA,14,TGCGCCAGCAGCTTGGGACAGGGTTTTTACGAGCAGTACTTC,CASSLGQGFYEQYF
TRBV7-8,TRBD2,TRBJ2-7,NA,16,TGTGCCAGCAGCTTTGCCCGACTAGCGGGAGGTTACGAGCAGTACTTC,CASSFARLAGGYEQYF
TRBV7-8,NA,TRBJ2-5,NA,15,TGTGCCAGCAGCTTAGCGCGCTCTAGCCAAGAGACCCAGTACTTC,CASSLARSSQETQYF
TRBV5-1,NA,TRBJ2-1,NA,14,TGCGCCAGCAGCCCGGAGACCCGGGGAAATGAGCAGTTCTTC,CASSPETRGNEQFF
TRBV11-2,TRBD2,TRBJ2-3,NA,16,TGTGCCAGCAGCTTACAGACGGGAGGGAGGGCAGATACGCAGTATTTT,CASSLQTGGRADTQYF
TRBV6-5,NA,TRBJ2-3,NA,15,TGTGCCAGCAGTATCGGCAGGGGAATCACAGATACGCAGTATTTT,CASSIGRGITDTQYF
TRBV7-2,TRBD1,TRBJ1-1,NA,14,TGTGCCAGCAGCCCGACAGGGGCGAACACTGAAGCTTTCTTT,CASSPTGANTEAFF
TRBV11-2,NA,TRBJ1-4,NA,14,TGTGCCAGCAGCACCGCGGGGGTAGGGGAAAAACTGTTTTTT,CASSTAGVGEKLFF
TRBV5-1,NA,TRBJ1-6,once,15,TGCGCCAGCAGGGAGACAGCTTCCTATAATTCACCCCTCCACTTT,CASRETASYNSPLHF
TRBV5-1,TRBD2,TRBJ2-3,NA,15,TGCGCCAGCAGCTTCTACGGACTAGTCACAGATACGCAGTATTTT,CASSFYGLVTDTQYF
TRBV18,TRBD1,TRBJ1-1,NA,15,TGTGCCAGCTCACCAACACAGACAGGGGGCACTGAAGCTTTCTTT,CASSPTQTGGTEAFF
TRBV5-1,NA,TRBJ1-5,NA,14,TGCGCCAGCAGCTCCGACGGAGACAATCAGCCCCAGCATTTT,CASSSDGDNQPQHF
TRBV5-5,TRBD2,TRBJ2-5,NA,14,TGTGCCAGCGGGAGGGCAGGGAGATTGGAGACCCAGTACTTC,CASGRAGRLETQYF
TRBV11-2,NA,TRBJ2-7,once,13,TGTGCCAGCAGCCAGACTACGCGTTACGAGCAGTACTTC,CASSQTTRYEQYF